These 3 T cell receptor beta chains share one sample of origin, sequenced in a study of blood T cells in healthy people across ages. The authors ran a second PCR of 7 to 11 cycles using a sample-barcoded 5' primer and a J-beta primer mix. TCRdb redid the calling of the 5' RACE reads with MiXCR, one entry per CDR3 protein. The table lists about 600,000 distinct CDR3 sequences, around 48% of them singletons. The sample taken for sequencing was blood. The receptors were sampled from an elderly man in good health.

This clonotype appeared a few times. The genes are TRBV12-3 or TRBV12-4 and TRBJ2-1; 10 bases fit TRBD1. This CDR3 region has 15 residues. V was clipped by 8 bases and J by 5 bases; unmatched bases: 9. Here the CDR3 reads CASALGTGAHNEQFF. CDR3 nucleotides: TGTGCCAGCGCGCTCGGGACAGGGGCTCACAATGAGCAGTTCTTC.

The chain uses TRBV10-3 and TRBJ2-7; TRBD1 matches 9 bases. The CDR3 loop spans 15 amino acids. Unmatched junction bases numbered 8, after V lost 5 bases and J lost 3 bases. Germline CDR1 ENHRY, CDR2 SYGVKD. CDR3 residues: CAISSPGTGNYEQYF. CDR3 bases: TGTGCCATCAGTTCACCCGGGACAGGGAACTACGAGCAGTACTTC.

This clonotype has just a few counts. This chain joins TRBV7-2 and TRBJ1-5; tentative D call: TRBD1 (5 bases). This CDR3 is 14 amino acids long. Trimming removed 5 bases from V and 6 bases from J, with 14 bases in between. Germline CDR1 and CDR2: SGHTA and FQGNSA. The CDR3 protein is CASSVSQGSQPQHF. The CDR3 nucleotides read TGTGCCAGCAGCGTAAGCCAGGGTAGTCAGCCCCAGCATTTT.